The 21 T cell receptor beta chains in this list originate from one sample, sequenced in a study of T cell repertoires in cytomegalovirus infection. No antigens are known for them. Each CDR3 protein is one row after TCRdb ran MiXCR on the reads. The sample lists 35,000 to 55,000 distinct CDR3 sequences, 20% occurring once. Material: PBMCs, sequenced either directly or after in vitro stimulation (not recorded which). These TCRs come from a human donor in good health (CMV status not recorded). Some clones in this sample may be carry-over from other donors' samples.

This clonotype was detected many times. This chain joins TRBV7-8 and TRBJ1-6, with D maybe TRBD1 (6 bases). The germline CDR1 and CDR2 sequences are SGHVS and FQNEAQ. Trimming stripped 5 bases from V and 9 bases from J, with 11 bases between. There are 13 residues in the CDR3. DNA of the CDR3: TGTGCCAGCAGCATACAACAGGGTTCACCCCTCCACTTT. Translation: CASSIQQGSPLHF.

The J gene is TRBJ2-6, the V gene TRBV27, with 12 bases fitting TRBD1. CDR1 and CDR2 (germline): MNHEY, SMNVEV (reference sequence). The CDR3 covers 18 residues. Unmatched junction bases numbered 9, after V lost 6 bases and J lost 3 bases. CDR3 sequence: CASSPPRDRGRGANVLTF. The CDR3, as DNA: TGTGCCAGCAGCCCCCCCCGGGACAGGGGGCGTGGGGCCAACGTCCTGACTTTC.

V and J are TRBV20-1 and TRBJ2-3, with D uncertain. V was shortened by 1 base and J by 4 bases, with 6 bases between the two germline ends. CDR1 is DFQATT, CDR2 SNEGSKA, per germline (reference sequence). This CDR3 has 12 residues. The CDR3 region has the DNA TGCAGTGCTAGAGCTAACGCAGATACGCAGTATTTT. This codes for CSARANADTQYF.

In the case of this clonotype: This could be a read error, since a much larger clone is one nucleotide away. The V and J genes are TRBV7-2 and TRBJ2-3, with 7 bases that match TRBD1. This CDR3 has 16 amino acids. Per germline, CDR1 SGHTA and CDR2 FQGNSA. The CDR3 coding sequence is TGTGCCAGCAGCTTAGCGAACAGGGGTGGCACAGATACGCGGTATTTT. Translating it yields CASSLANRGGTDTRYF.

This chain joins TRBV29-1 and TRBJ2-5, with 8 bases fitting TRBD1. CDR1 and CDR2 (germline): SQVTM, ANQGSEA. V was clipped by 0 bases and J by 4 bases; unmatched bases: 10. This CDR3 comprises 16 residues. CDR3 nucleotide sequence: TGCAGCGTTGAAGATCCAGACAGGGGAGTGGGAGAGACCCAGTACTTC. Its protein product is CSVEDPDRGVGETQYF. The whole variable domain, filled in from reference TRBV29-1 and TRBJ2-5, reads SAVISQKPSRDICQRGTSLTIQCQVDSQVTMMFWYRQQPGQSLTLIATANQGSEATYESGFVIDKFPISRPNLTFSTLTVSNMSPEDSSIYLCSVEDPDRGVGETQYFGPGTRLLVL.

This clonotype was seen repeatedly, ten times or more. V usage is TRBV7-2 and J usage is TRBJ2-7; D might be TRBD1 or TRBD2, each matching 5 bases. This CDR3 has 14 amino acids. The germline V gene has CDR1 SGHTA and CDR2 FQGNSA. The germline V and J ends were trimmed by 4 bases and 5 bases, with 15 bases remaining between them. CDR3: CASSWTLGTHEQYF. CDR3 DNA: TGTGCCAGCAGCTGGACACTAGGTACCCACGAGCAGTACTTC.

V usage is TRBV5-6 and J usage is TRBJ2-3; TRBD2 agrees at 8 bases. The CDR3 length is 15 residues. Germline trimming cut 6 bases from V and 3 bases from J; bases unmatched to any gene: 9. Germline V lookup: CDR1 SGHDT, CDR2 YYEEEE. DNA for the CDR3: TGTGCCAGCACCCACCGGGGGGGAGGGACAGATACGCAGTATTTT. Amino acid sequence: CASTHRGGGTDTQYF. Together with reference TRBV5-6 and TRBJ2-3, the CDR3 gives the full variable domain: DAGVTQSPTHLIKTRGQQVTLRCSPKSGHDTVSWYQQALGQGPQFIFQYYEEEERQRGNFPDRFSGHQFPNYSSELNVNALLLGDSALYLCASTHRGGGTDTQYFGPGTRLTVL.

Only a few counts were recorded for this clonotype. The chain recombines TRBV7-9 with TRBJ2-2; 7 bases map to TRBD1. Germline CDR1 is SEHNR and CDR2 is FQNEAQ (reference sequence). This CDR3 region has 14 residues. After removal of 3 bases from V and 6 bases from J, the junction contained 4 bases not matched to a gene. The CDR3 sequence is CASSFTGVAGELFF. DNA for the CDR3: TGTGCCAGCAGCTTTACAGGGGTCGCCGGGGAGCTGTTTTTT.

This clonotype showed up just a few times. This chain links TRBV20-1 with TRBJ1-3; D uncertain. Germline assignment: CDR1 DFQATT and CDR2 SNEGSKA (reference sequence). Trimming cost V 0 bases and J 2 bases, with 11 bases left between them. The CDR3 has 15 amino acids. This CDR3 reads CSARDLRSTGNTIYF. The DNA of the CDR3 is TGCAGTGCTAGAGATTTACGGAGTACTGGAAACACCATATATTTT.

The chain recombines TRBV11-2 with TRBJ2-5; D remains unclear. V lost 5 bases and J 5 bases, leaving 9 bases between the germline ends. CDR1 is SGHAT, CDR2 FQNNGV, per germline. The CDR3 extends over 12 amino acids. CDR3 nucleotides: TGTGCCAGCAGCCTCTACGGGGAGACCCAGTACTTC. Residues: CASSLYGETQYF.

V gene TRBV10-2 combines with J gene TRBJ2-1; TRBD1 is a possible D gene (5 bases). CDR1 is WSHSY and CDR2 is SAAADI in the germline V gene. With 8 bases removed from V and 1 base from J, the gap between germline ends came to 9 bases. CDR3 length: 13 residues. DNA of the CDR3: TGCGCCAGCGTGGGGCTATCCTACAATGAGCAGTTCTTC. Its protein is CASVGLSYNEQFF.

The J gene is TRBJ1-3, the V gene TRBV25-1; 8 positions agree with TRBD1. With V trimmed by 3 bases and J by 2 bases, 3 bases remained unmatched. CDR3 length equals 15 residues. Germline V gene sequence: CDR1 MGHDK, CDR2 SYGVNS. The CDR3 bases are TGTGCCAGCAGTGATACGACAGGGGCTGGAAACACCATATATTTT. It translates to CASSDTTGAGNTIYF.

There are many counts of this clonotype. V and J are TRBV28 and TRBJ1-2; D might be TRBD1 (5 bases). The germline V and J ends were trimmed by 6 bases and 4 bases, with 15 bases remaining between them. The CDR3 is 14 amino acids. Germline CDR1 MDHEN, CDR2 SYDVKM. This chain's CDR3 is CASRPWGPTYGYTF. In DNA, the CDR3 is TGTGCCAGCAGGCCTTGGGGCCCTACCTATGGCTACACCTTC.

About this clonotype: A much larger clone sits a single nucleotide away, making a read error possible. The V gene is TRBV7-2, the J gene TRBJ2-7, with 9 bases matching TRBD2. The CDR3 has 15 residues. The germline CDR1 and CDR2 sequences are SGHTA and FQGNSA. The V segment lost 1 base and the J segment 3 bases; nucleotides outside the gene matches: 4. CDR3 loop: CASSLDLAGCYEQYF. CDR3 DNA: TGTGCCAGCAGCTTAGACCTAGCGGGGTGCTACGAGCAGTACTTC.

This clonotype has at least ten counts. An end of the junction does not agree with germline; a read error may underlie this. The genes are TRBV6-1 and TRBJ2-1, with a tentative D call TRBD1 (5 bases). The CDR3 covers 13 residues. Germline lookup yields CDR1 MNHNS and CDR2 SASEGT. The CDR3 here is CASIESGWNEQFF. The CDR3 nucleotides read TGTGCCAGCATTGAATCAGGGTGGAATGAGCAGTTCTTC.

This clonotype was recorded at least ten times. The CDR3 protein is CASSTGQPEQYF. CDR3 bases: TGTGCCAGCAGTACCGGCCAGCCCGAGCAGTACTTC. The V gene is TRBV12-3 or TRBV12-4, the J gene TRBJ2-7; D gene ambiguous. This CDR3 is built from 12 residues. V dropped 5 bases and J dropped 6 bases, with 11 bases sitting between them.

This chain connects TRBV20-1 to TRBJ2-3, with D unclear. Germline assignment: CDR1 DFQATT and CDR2 SNEGSKA (reference sequence). This CDR3 region has 11 residues. V was shortened by 5 bases and J by 4 bases, with 7 bases between the two germline ends. The CDR3 DNA sequence: TGCAGTGCTTGGGTCGCAGATACGCAGTATTTT. Translation gives CSAWVADTQYF.

The V call is TRBV4-1, the J call TRBJ2-5; D is ambiguous. The CDR3 has 12 amino acids. Trimming took off 1 base at V and 5 bases at J, with 5 bases between the two ends. Germline V lookup: CDR1 MGHRA, CDR2 YSYEKL. This chain's CDR3 is CASSQGRETQYF. CDR3 coding DNA: TGCGCCAGCAGCCAAGGACGGGAGACCCAGTACTTC.

A few counts support this clonotype. V usage is TRBV7-2 and J usage is TRBJ2-7; D may match TRBD1 or TRBD2 (5 bases each). The CDR3 consists of 14 residues. Trimming removed 8 bases at V and 0 bases at J, with 14 bases between. Germline V gene lookup returns CDR1 SGHTA and CDR2 FQGNSA. In nucleotides, the CDR3 is TGTGCCAGCCAGTTTGGGGGAAGCTCCTACGAGCAGTACTTC. Protein sequence: CASQFGGSSYEQYF.

This clonotype appeared many times. J is TRBJ2-1 and V is TRBV7-6; 7 bases map to TRBD1. The CDR3 is 15 amino acids. The germline CDR1 and CDR2 sequences are SGHVS and FNYEAQ. The junction had 9 bases not matched to a gene; V was cut back by 0 bases and J by 10 bases. In DNA form, the CDR3 reads TGTGCCAGCAGCTTAGCACCACGACAGGGAAGCGAGCAGTTCTTC. This translates into CASSLAPRQGSEQFF.

This clonotype was picked up many times. The CDR3 loop reads CASSEGGASYNEQFF. The CDR3 DNA reads TGTGCCAGCAGCGAGGGGGGGGCCTCCTACAATGAGCAGTTCTTC. The chain joins TRBV6-4 to TRBJ2-1; perhaps TRBD2 as D (7 bases). Between the trimmed V and J ends, which lost 6 bases and 0 bases, there was a span of 12 bases. Germline V lookup: CDR1 MRHNA, CDR2 SNTAGT. The CDR3 runs to 15 residues.